The 7 T cell receptor beta chains below all came from one sample that was sequenced in a study of blood T cell repertoires in COVID-19. Here immunoSEQ multiplex PCR was the method, and the copy in TCRdb shows in-frame clones only, minus some. The sample shows some 70,000 clones, 65% to 90% of them seen only once. Sequencing input: peripheral blood. These receptors all stem from a woman in her sixties or seventies with acute or convalescent COVID-19.

The chain links TRBV5-1 to TRBJ2-2; D is ambiguous. The CDR3 runs to 15 residues. Germline V gene lookup returns CDR1 SGHRS and CDR2 YFSETQ. Trimming shortened V by 2 bases and J by 6 bases, and 14 bases separated the two germline ends. Here the CDR3 DNA reads TGCGCCAGCAGCTTAGCTCTAGTTGATTCCGGGGAGCTGTTTTTT. Translation gives CASSLALVDSGELFF.

This chain connects TRBV5-4 to TRBJ2-1, with D maybe TRBD2 (6 bases). V lost 5 bases, J lost 10 bases, and 25 bases lay in between. The length of the CDR3 is 16 residues. Germline values: CDR1 SGHNT, CDR2 YYREEE (reference sequence). CDR3 bases: TGTGCCAGCAGACTATCCGGACTAAACGCCTTGGGAGAGCAGTTCTTC. Protein sequence: CASRLSGLNALGEQFF. The entire variable domain, with the rest obtained from reference TRBV5-4 and TRBJ2-1, is as follows: ETGVTQSPTHLIKTRGQQVTLRCSSQSGHNTVSWYQQALGQGPQFIFQYYREEENGRGNFPPRFSGLQFPNYSSELNVNALELDDSALYLCASRLSGLNALGEQFFGPGTRLTVL.

The V gene is TRBV2, the J gene TRBJ1-4, with a weak D call TRBD1 (5 bases). The CDR3 extends over 15 amino acids. The germline CDR1 and CDR2 sequences are SNHLY and FYNNEI. The V end lost 2 bases, the J end lost 0 bases, and 7 bases lay between the germline ends. This CDR3 is CASSEQGATNEKLFF. The CDR3 DNA is TGTGCCAGCAGTGAACAGGGTGCAACTAATGAAAAACTGTTTTTT.

Many counts were recorded for this clone. V gene TRBV2 combines with J gene TRBJ2-2; maybe TRBD1 (6 bases). The V and J ends lost 8 bases and 3 bases respectively, with 16 bases between them. Germline loops: CDR1 SNHLY, CDR2 FYNNEI. CDR3 size: 15 residues. The CDR3 sequence: CASLKGQGYTGELFF. In DNA, the CDR3 is TGTGCCAGCCTCAAGGGGCAGGGGTACACCGGGGAGCTGTTTTTT.

This chain uses TRBV30 with TRBJ1-1; TRBD1 agrees at 9 bases. This CDR3 contains 15 residues. The ends lost 5 bases at V and 6 bases at J; junction bases unmatched: 13. CDR1 and CDR2 from the germline V gene are GTSNPN and SVGIG (reference sequence). The CDR3: CAWYRGRVTRAEAFF. The CDR3 DNA reads as TGTGCCTGGTACAGGGGGCGCGTTACTAGGGCTGAAGCTTTCTTT.

This chain links TRBV7-9 with TRBJ1-5; D is uncertain. This CDR3 region has 16 residues. V lost 1 base and J lost 2, with 12 bases in between. Germline loops: CDR1 SEHNR, CDR2 FQNEAQ (reference sequence). CDR3: CASSLGEGSRNQPQHF. DNA for the CDR3: TGTGCCAGCAGCTTAGGGGAGGGTTCCCGCAATCAGCCCCAGCATTTT.

The rearrangement links TRBV11-2 to TRBJ1-3; D not resolved. The germline V gene has CDR1 SGHAT and CDR2 FQNNGV. V was shortened by 1 base and J by 8 bases, with 6 bases between the two germline ends. This CDR3 spans 12 amino acids. The CDR3 nucleotides read TGTGCCAGCAGCTTAGTGTCGGACACCATATATTTT. Its protein product is CASSLVSDTIYF.